A single sample is the source of the 6 T cell receptor beta chains below, sequenced in a study of blood T cell repertoires in COVID-19. TCRdb's copy holds only in-frame clones and misses some; the assay was immunoSEQ multiplex PCR. Of 140,000 to 150,000 clones in the sample, around 87% are singletons; the top ten hold more than 1%. The sequenced material came from PBMCs or T cells enriched from blood (not recorded which). Receptor source: a woman aged 25-40 years with acute COVID-19.

This sequence joins TRBV30 and TRBJ2-4; D may be TRBD1 (6 bases). V lost 4 bases to trimming and J lost 1 base, with 17 bases between them. Germline V gene sequence: CDR1 GTSNPN, CDR2 SVGIG (reference sequence). The CDR3 has 16 residues. This CDR3 is CAWILPGHPAKNIQYF. In DNA form, the CDR3 reads TGTGCCTGGATTCTCCCGGGACACCCGGCCAAAAACATTCAGTACTTC.

The chain combines TRBV6-1 with TRBJ1-5; tentatively, D is TRBD1 (5 bases). The CDR3 has 15 amino acids. V was clipped by 2 bases and J by 3 bases, with 11 bases between them. CDR1 and CDR2 from the germline V gene are MNHNS and SASEGT. The CDR3 nucleotides are TGTGCCAGCAGTGAAATTGTGGGGCCCAATCAGCCCCAGCATTTT. Its translation is CASSEIVGPNQPQHF.

The chain joins TRBV7-2 to TRBJ2-1; D is possibly TRBD2 (6 bases). The CDR3 consists of 15 residues. From germline, CDR1 is SGHTA and CDR2 FQGNSA. The V end was cut by 6 bases, the J end by 4 bases, with 16 bases between. For the CDR3, the DNA is TGTGCCAGCAGTGAGGGACTGTCCTATTACAATGAGCAGTTCTTC. Amino acids: CASSEGLSYYNEQFF.

The gene calls are TRBV24-1 and TRBJ2-5, with 7 bases aligning to TRBD2. Germline CDR1 KGHDR, CDR2 SFDVKD. Trimming took 2 bases from V and 4 from J; bases not matched to a gene: 6. The CDR3 covers 15 residues. The CDR3 region has the DNA TGTGCCACCAGTGATTGGGAGGGAGGGATAGAGACCCAGTACTTC. Translation: CATSDWEGGIETQYF.

This chain links TRBV7-2 with TRBJ1-5; TRBD1 matches at 7 bases. Germline V CDR1 and CDR2: SGHTA, FQGNSA. Losses at the gene ends were 5 bases for V and 3 bases for J; bases not matched to a gene: 7. The CDR3 is made up of 15 amino acids. The CDR3 protein is CASSARQGFNQPQHF. The DNA for the CDR3 is TGTGCCAGCAGCGCCCGACAGGGCTTCAATCAGCCCCAGCATTTT.

CDR3 nucleotide sequence: TGTGCCAGCAGTTTTTCCCCACAGAACACTGAAGCTTTCTTT. Its protein is CASSFSPQNTEAFF. V usage is TRBV27 and J usage is TRBJ1-1; D is uncertain. This CDR3 contains 14 residues. V dropped 3 bases and J dropped 1 base, with 9 bases sitting between them. Looked up from germline, CDR1 is MNHEY and CDR2 is SMNVEV (reference sequence).